This T cell receptor beta chain was captured in a study of shared clonotypes between healthy human individuals. The protocol was immunoSEQ multiplex PCR, while the TCRdb copy is restricted to in-frame clones and leaves out a portion. This table has about 980,000 clones, approximately 80% appearing once. The CDR3 has 15 amino acids. Trimming cost V 8 bases and J 2 bases, with 13 bases left between them. Germline CDR1 reads MDHEN; CDR2 reads SYDVKM. The chain uses TRBV28 and TRBJ1-6; D ambiguous. The sequence derives from a man younger than 35 in good health. Sequencing used memory CD4+ T cells sorted from blood. Subset given: CD45RA-negative fraction. The CDR3 coding sequence is TGTGCCAGCGGCAGCGGGGATGCCTATAATTCACCCCTCCACTTT. Translation: CASGSGDAYNSPLHF. The whole variable domain, filled in from reference TRBV28 and TRBJ1-6, reads DVKVTQSSRYLVKRTGEKVFLECVQDMDHENMFWYRQDPGLGLRLIYFSYDVKMKEKGDIPEGYSVSREKKERFSLILESASTNQTSMYLCASGSGDAYNSPLHFGNGTRLTVT.